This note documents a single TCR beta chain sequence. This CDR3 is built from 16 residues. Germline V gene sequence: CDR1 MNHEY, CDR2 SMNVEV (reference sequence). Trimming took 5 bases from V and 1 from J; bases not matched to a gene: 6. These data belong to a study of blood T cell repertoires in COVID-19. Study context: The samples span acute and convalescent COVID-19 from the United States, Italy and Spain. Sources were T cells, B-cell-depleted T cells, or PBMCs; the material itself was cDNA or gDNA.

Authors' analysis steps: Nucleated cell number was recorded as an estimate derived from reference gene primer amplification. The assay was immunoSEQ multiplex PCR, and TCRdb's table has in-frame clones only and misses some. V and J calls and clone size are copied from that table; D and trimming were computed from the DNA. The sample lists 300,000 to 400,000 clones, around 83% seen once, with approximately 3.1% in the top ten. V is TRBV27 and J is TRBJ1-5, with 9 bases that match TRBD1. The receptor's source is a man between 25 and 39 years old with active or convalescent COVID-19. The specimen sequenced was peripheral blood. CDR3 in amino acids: CASSAGTGISNQPQHF. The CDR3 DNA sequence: TGTGCCAGCAGTGCCGGGACAGGGATAAGCAATCAGCCCCAGCATTTT.